Listed below are T cell receptor beta chains from one sample, sequenced in a study of cytotoxic CD8 clonotypes in ibrutinib-treated CLL. TCRdb's table, derived via immunoSEQ multiplex PCR, lists solely in-frame clones and lacks some. The sample includes 150,000 or so clones, approximately 91% seen only once; the top ten take about 2.9%. Sequencing was performed on PBMCs, taken at disease progression, from a patient treated with ibrutinib. Source of these receptors: a human donor with chronic lymphocytic leukemia. CDR3s include the opening cysteine and the closing phenylalanine or tryptophan. A D gene is named only where the DNA matches it firmly. A clone size is listed for some rows: how often the clone was seen (once, few, many), or a class if it is expanded.

clone_size	v_call	j_call	d_call	cdr3_nt	cdr3_aa
.	TRBV6-1	TRBJ1-1	.	TGTGCCAGCAGAGGAAGGGCACAGATCCACACTGAAGCTTTCTTT	CASRGRAQIHTEAFF
.	TRBV9	TRBJ2-2	.	TGTGCCAGCAGCGTAGTCGGCAGGGGAACTACCGGGGAGCTGTTTTTT	CASSVVGRGTTGELFF
few	TRBV5-1	TRBJ1-1	TRBD1	TGCGCCAGCAGCTACGACAGGGTAGGTACTGAAGCTTTCTTT	CASSYDRVGTEAFF
.	TRBV29-1	TRBJ2-7	.	TGCAGCGCCCAGGGTTCCTACGAGCAGTACTTC	CSAQGSYEQYF
.	TRBV11-3	TRBJ2-2	.	TGTGCCAGCACCAACACCGGGGAGCTGTTTTTT	CASTNTGELFF
.	TRBV28	TRBJ2-7	.	TGTGCCAGCAGTTTGACAGGTGGGAGGATGTTGACCTACGAGCAGTACTTC	CASSLTGGRMLTYEQYF
.	TRBV27	TRBJ1-5	.	TGTGCCAGCAGTTTAGGGGGTACCCAGCCCCAGCATTTT	CASSLGGTQPQHF
.	TRBV7-3	TRBJ1-1	.	TGTGCCAGCAGCTCCCCGACCGGGGTTTTCACTGAAGCTTTCTTT	CASSSPTGVFTEAFF
few	TRBV25-1	TRBJ2-5	.	TGTGCCAGCAGTGAGATTAGGGTCGGAGAGACCCAGTACTTC	CASSEIRVGETQYF
.	TRBV7-6	TRBJ2-1	TRBD2	TGTGCCAGCAGCTTAGCTCCCCCACTAGCGGACGGCGGCGATGAGCAGTTCTTC	CASSLAPPLADGGDEQFF
.	TRBV19	TRBJ2-7	TRBD1	TGTGCCAGTAGTCGGTGGCAGGGGGTCTACGAGCAGTACTTC	CASSRWQGVYEQYF
.	TRBV29-1	TRBJ2-2	TRBD1	TGCAGCGTTGAATATGAGACAGGGGACACCGGGGAGCTGTTTTTT	CSVEYETGDTGELFF
.	TRBV19	TRBJ1-5	TRBD1	TGTGCCAGTAGTATGGCTGGACAGGGGCACCAGCCCCAGCATTTT	CASSMAGQGHQPQHF
.	TRBV20-1	TRBJ1-2	.	TGCAGTGCCGAGATCATTAATGGCTACACCTTC	CSAEIINGYTF
.	TRBV7-8	TRBJ2-7	TRBD1	TGTGCCAGCAGCTTAGCGGGGGACAGGGGAGACTACGAGCAGTACTTC	CASSLAGDRGDYEQYF
.	TRBV27	TRBJ2-4	.	TGTGCCAGCAGTTCGACCTGGGGGGCCGGAGCCAAAAACATTCAGTACTTC	CASSSTWGAGAKNIQYF
.	TRBV27	TRBJ1-1	TRBD1	TGTGCCAGCAGTTTAGACAGGGTGGCGAAAGCTTTCTTT	CASSLDRVAKAFF
.	TRBV12-5	TRBJ2-1	.	TGTGCTAGTGGTGGGGGGGCCGCAAGGACGATCGATGAGCAGTTCTTC	CASGGGAARTIDEQFF
.	TRBV7-9	TRBJ1-2	.	TGTGCCAGCAGCCAGCAGGGGTATGGCTACACCTTC	CASSQQGYGYTF
.	TRBV11-3	TRBJ2-2	.	TGTGCCAGCAGCTTGGAGGACGGGTTAACCGGGGAGCTGTTTTTT	CASSLEDGLTGELFF